Below, 18 T cell receptor beta chains from the same sample are listed, as sequenced in a study of cytomegalovirus exposure and HLA in healthy donors. The PCR made use of 60 Vbeta and 13 Jbeta primers. The protocol was immunoSEQ multiplex PCR, while the TCRdb copy is restricted to in-frame clones and leaves out a portion. The table has about 120,000 clones, around three quarters seen once; the top ten hold 2.5% to 3%. Sample: PBMCs. The origin of the receptors is a woman between 40 and 50 years old in good health and CMV-seropositive.

The V call is TRBV18, the J call TRBJ1-1, with D perhaps TRBD1 (6 bases). Germline V CDR1 and CDR2: KGHSH, LQKENI. V lost 3 bases and J lost 10, with 12 bases in between. The CDR3 contains 12 residues. The CDR3, as DNA: TGTGCCAGCTCACCGGGGGGGCGACGAGCTTTCTTT. Its protein product is CASSPGGRRAFF.

The J gene is TRBJ1-1, the V gene TRBV10-3, with a tentative D call TRBD1 (6 bases). V dropped 0 bases and J dropped 5 bases, with 10 bases sitting between them. Germline CDR1 and CDR2: ENHRY and SYGVKD. The CDR3 length is 14 residues. DNA for the CDR3: TGTGCCATCAGTGAGTCCGGCACAGGGACTGAAGCTTTCTTT. Amino acid sequence: CAISESGTGTEAFF.

CDR3 protein: CAVGGWDEQYF. CDR3 DNA sequence: TGTGCTGTCGGCGGGTGGGACGAGCAGTACTTC. The rearrangement joins TRBV6-1 to TRBJ2-7; TRBD2 is a possible D gene (5 bases). Per germline, CDR1 MNHNS and CDR2 SASEGT. This CDR3 region has 11 residues.

Here the CDR3 DNA reads TGTGCCAGCAGTACCACGACTAGCGGGTACTCCGAGCAGTTCTTC. It specifies CASSTTTSGYSEQFF. This chain connects TRBV27 to TRBJ2-1; 10 bases agree with TRBD2. Germline V gene sequence: CDR1 MNHEY, CDR2 SMNVEV (reference sequence). The CDR3 extends over 15 amino acids. V shed 5 bases, J shed 10 bases, and the junction held 11 bases outside the gene matches.

V and J are TRBV2 and TRBJ1-1; TRBD1 is a possible D gene (5 bases). Trimming cost V 3 bases and J 2 bases, with 7 bases left between them. This CDR3 region has 13 residues. The germline gives CDR1 SNHLY, CDR2 FYNNEI. CDR3 coding DNA: TGTGCCAGCAGTGACAGGGTCAACACTGAAGCTTTCTTT. Its protein product is CASSDRVNTEAFF.

V usage is TRBV19 and J usage is TRBJ2-1; D might be TRBD2 (7 bases). V shed 3 bases and J shed 8 bases, with 14 bases lying between them. Germline CDR1 LNHDA, CDR2 SQIVND (reference sequence). The CDR3 length is 14 residues. This CDR3 is CASSMGGRVDEQFF. CDR3 nucleotide sequence: TGTGCCAGTAGTATGGGGGGGCGGGTGGATGAGCAGTTCTTC.

The chain employs TRBV7-8 and TRBJ2-3; D gene ambiguous. Germline CDR1 and CDR2: SGHVS and FQNEAQ. This CDR3 region has 16 residues. The V gene lost 2 bases and the J gene lost 0 bases, with 12 bases spanning the gap. In nucleotides, the CDR3 is TGTGCCAGCAGCTTAATGACTCCGACTAGCACAGATACGCAGTATTTT. Amino acid sequence: CASSLMTPTSTDTQYF.

V gene TRBV5-1 combines with J gene TRBJ2-5, with no clear D. CDR1 SGHRS and CDR2 YFSETQ come from the germline V gene. V was cut by 4 bases and J by 2 bases, with 3 bases left in between. The CDR3 sequence is 11 residues long. The CDR3 protein is CASSQQETQYF. CDR3 coding DNA: TGCGCCAGCAGCCAACAAGAGACCCAGTACTTC.

This clone has a handful of counts. The chain combines TRBV9 with TRBJ2-2; 11 bases are shared with TRBD1. Germline CDR1 reads SGDLS; CDR2 reads YYNGEE. This CDR3 is 18 amino acids long. The V segment lost 3 bases and the J segment 3 bases; nucleotides outside the gene matches: 10. CDR3 residues: CASSAGQGAPSDTGELFF. The DNA for the CDR3 is TGTGCCAGCAGCGCTGGACAGGGGGCACCTAGCGACACCGGGGAGCTGTTTTTT.

V gene TRBV6-5 combines with J gene TRBJ2-1; no definite D call. V was pared by 7 bases and J by 9 bases, with 10 bases between. Germline V gives CDR1 MNHEY, CDR2 SVGAGI. The CDR3 consists of 11 residues. CDR3 amino acids: CASTGSGEQFF. CDR3 nucleotides: TGTGCCAGCACCGGTAGTGGTGAGCAGTTCTTC.

This clone has a handful of counts. The V call is TRBV11-2, the J call TRBJ1-4, with a possible D match to TRBD1 (6 bases). This CDR3 contains 15 residues. The germline CDR1 and CDR2 sequences are SGHAT and FQNNGV. V lost 1 base to trimming and J lost 7 bases, with 13 bases between them. As DNA, the CDR3 is TGTGCCAGCAGCTTAGTCCCAGGGGCGGGTGAAAAACTGTTTTTT. Its protein is CASSLVPGAGEKLFF.

V usage is TRBV25-1 and J usage is TRBJ2-5; D gene unclear. With the DNA end fitting TRBJ2-7 better, the J assignment may be wrong. The CDR3 is made up of 13 amino acids. CDR1 is MGHDK and CDR2 is SYGVNS in the germline V gene. The CDR3: CASSERSSYEQYF. CDR3 coding DNA: TGTGCCAGCAGTGAGCGGAGCTCCTACGAGCAGTACTTC.

The chain employs TRBV18 and TRBJ1-4; D is ambiguous. Germline CDR1 reads KGHSH; CDR2 reads LQKENI. V was clipped by 6 bases and J by 4 bases, with 12 bases between them. The CDR3 totals 14 residues. CDR3 loop: CASSLNLINEKLFF. The CDR3 DNA follows: TGTGCCAGCTCCCTTAACTTGATTAATGAAAAACTGTTTTTT.

The V call is TRBV5-5, the J call TRBJ1-1; D gene uncertain. The CDR3 covers 12 residues. Germline V lookup: CDR1 SGHKS, CDR2 YYEKEE (reference sequence). V gave up 4 bases and J gave up 2 bases, with 6 bases separating them. The CDR3 loop is CASSPLNTEAFF. CDR3 sequence (DNA): TGTGCCAGCAGCCCCCTAAACACTGAAGCTTTCTTT.

This clone was detected once. The CDR3 bases are TGTGCCAGCAGTTACTCGGAAGGGGCCGGGGAGCTGTTTTTT. Encoded protein: CASSYSEGAGELFF. This rearrangement joins TRBV6-5 to TRBJ2-2, with D tentatively TRBD1 (5 bases). Trimming pared 0 bases from V and 6 bases from J, leaving 8 bases between. The CDR3 has 14 amino acids. The germline CDR1 and CDR2 sequences are MNHEY and SVGAGI.

This clone was found a few times. The chain joins TRBV19 to TRBJ1-5; possible D gene TRBD1, 5 bases. The CDR3 is 14 residues long. CDR1 is LNHDA, CDR2 SQIVND, per germline (reference sequence). V was cut by 2 bases and J by 3 bases, with 8 bases left in between. In nucleotides, the CDR3 is TGTGCCAGTAGTATAACAGGCGTCAATCAGCCCCAGCATTTT. Translated, it gives CASSITGVNQPQHF.

The CDR3 DNA sequence: TGTGCCAGCAGTTGGGTTGGAGACACTGAAGCTTTCTTT. Translated: CASSWVGDTEAFF. This rearrangement joins TRBV27 to TRBJ1-1; D is unresolved. The CDR3 contains 13 residues. Trimming took off 4 bases at V and 3 bases at J, with 9 bases between the two ends. The germline V gene has CDR1 MNHEY and CDR2 SMNVEV (reference sequence).

This clone turned up a few times. This sequence joins TRBV15 and TRBJ1-5, with a tentative D call TRBD1 (5 bases). CDR1 LNHNV and CDR2 YYDKDF come from the germline V gene (reference sequence). This CDR3 region has 17 residues. Trimming left V 0 bases short and J 3 bases short, with 15 bases between. The CDR3 reads CATSREGVGRVNQPQHF. The CDR3, as DNA: TGTGCCACCAGCAGAGAAGGGGTTGGCCGGGTCAATCAGCCCCAGCATTTT.